The rows below give T cell receptor beta chains drawn from one sample of a study of shared clonotypes between healthy human individuals. Repertoires were generated with immunoSEQ multiplex PCR, while TCRdb's copy carries only in-frame clones and drops some. Of about 2.3 million clones in the sample, around 90% were seen once. What was sequenced was naive CD4+ T cells from PBMCs. These receptors all stem from a young man in good health. Some clones in this sample may be carry-over from other donors' samples. The CDR3 runs from the conserved cysteine through the conserved F or W. Each record gives: D gene, J gene, V gene, CDR3 protein, CDR3 DNA. D genes are given only for firm matches.

D: NA
J: TRBJ2-7
V: TRBV6-5
CDR3: CASSRKGTTGMYF
DNA: TGTGCCAGCAGTAGGAAGGGGACAACTGGGATGTACTTC

D: NA
J: TRBJ1-1
V: TRBV12-5
CDR3: CASGSGPPQVLAFF
DNA: TGTGCTAGTGGTTCTGGACCCCCTCAAGTCTTGGCTTTCTTT

D: NA
J: TRBJ1-5
V: TRBV28
CDR3: CASSLKTVQPQHF
DNA: TGTGCCAGCAGTTTAAAGACAGTTCAGCCCCAGCATTTT

D: TRBD2
J: TRBJ2-1
V: TRBV28
CDR3: CASNGPRTSGKSGSYNEQFF
DNA: TGTGCCAGCAACGGTCCGAGGACTAGCGGGAAGAGCGGCTCCTACAATGAGCAGTTCTTC

D: TRBD2
J: TRBJ2-2
V: TRBV5-5
CDR3: CASSLGLAANTGELFF
DNA: TGTGCCAGCAGCTTGGGACTAGCGGCTAACACCGGGGAGCTGTTTTTT

D: NA
J: TRBJ1-2
V: TRBV9
CDR3: CASSVAIGGVYGYTF
DNA: TGTGCCAGCAGCGTAGCTATCGGGGGCGTCTATGGCTACACCTTC

D: NA
J: TRBJ1-6
V: TRBV27
CDR3: CASWGRSSSYNSPLHF
DNA: TGTGCCAGCTGGGGGCGCTCCAGCTCCTATAATTCACCCCTCCACTTT

D: NA
J: TRBJ1-4
V: TRBV27
CDR3: CASGSLTRYEKLFF
DNA: TGTGCCAGCGGCAGTTTAACTCGGTATGAAAAACTGTTTTTT

D: NA
J: TRBJ2-5
V: TRBV7-6
CDR3: CASSLLITETQYF
DNA: TGTGCCAGCAGCCTTCTTATCACAGAGACCCAGTACTTC

D: NA
J: TRBJ1-1
V: TRBV25-1
CDR3: CASKGPSPWNTEAFF
DNA: TGTGCCAGCAAAGGACCCTCCCCTTGGAACACTGAAGCTTTCTTT